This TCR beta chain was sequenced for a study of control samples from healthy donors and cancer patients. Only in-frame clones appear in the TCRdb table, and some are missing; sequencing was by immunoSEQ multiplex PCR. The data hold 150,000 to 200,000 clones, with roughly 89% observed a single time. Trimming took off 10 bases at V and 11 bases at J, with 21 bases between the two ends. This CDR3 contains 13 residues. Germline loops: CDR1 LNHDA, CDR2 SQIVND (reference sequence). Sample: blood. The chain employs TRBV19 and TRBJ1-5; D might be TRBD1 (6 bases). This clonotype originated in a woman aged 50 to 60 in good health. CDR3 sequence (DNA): TGTGCCACAGGGGAACAGGGTCTAAGGGCCCAGCATTTT. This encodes CATGEQGLRAQHF.